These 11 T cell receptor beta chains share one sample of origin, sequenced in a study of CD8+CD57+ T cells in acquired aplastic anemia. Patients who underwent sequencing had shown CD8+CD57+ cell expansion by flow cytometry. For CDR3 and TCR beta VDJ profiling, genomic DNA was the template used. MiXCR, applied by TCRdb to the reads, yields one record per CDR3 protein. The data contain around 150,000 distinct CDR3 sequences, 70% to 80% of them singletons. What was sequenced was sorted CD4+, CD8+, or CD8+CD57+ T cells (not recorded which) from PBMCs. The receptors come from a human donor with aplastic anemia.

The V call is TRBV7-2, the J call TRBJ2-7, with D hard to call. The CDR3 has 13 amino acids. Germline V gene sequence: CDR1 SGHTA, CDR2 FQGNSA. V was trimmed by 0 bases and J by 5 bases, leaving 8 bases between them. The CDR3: CASSLAYGNEQYF. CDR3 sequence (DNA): TGTGCCAGCAGCTTAGCGTACGGCAACGAGCAGTACTTC.

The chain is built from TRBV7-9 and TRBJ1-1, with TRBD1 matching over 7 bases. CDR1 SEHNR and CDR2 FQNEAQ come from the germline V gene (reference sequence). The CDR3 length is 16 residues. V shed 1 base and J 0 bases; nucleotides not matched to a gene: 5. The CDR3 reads CASSLGDSRLNTEAFF. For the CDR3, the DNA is TGTGCCAGCAGCTTAGGGGACAGCAGGTTGAACACTGAAGCTTTCTTT.

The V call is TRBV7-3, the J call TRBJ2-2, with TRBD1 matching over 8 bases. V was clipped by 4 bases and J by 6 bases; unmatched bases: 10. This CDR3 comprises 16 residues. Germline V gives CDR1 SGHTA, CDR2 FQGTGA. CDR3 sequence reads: CASSSYRGSGAGELFF. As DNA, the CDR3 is TGTGCCAGCAGCTCCTACAGGGGGTCGGGTGCCGGGGAGCTGTTTTTT.

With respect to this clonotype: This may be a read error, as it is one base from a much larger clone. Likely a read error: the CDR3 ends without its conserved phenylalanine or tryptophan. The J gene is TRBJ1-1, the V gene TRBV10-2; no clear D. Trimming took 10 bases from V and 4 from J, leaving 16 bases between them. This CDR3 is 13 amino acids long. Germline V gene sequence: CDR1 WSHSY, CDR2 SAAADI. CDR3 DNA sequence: TGCGCCACCGAAAGAGATGTGAGCACTGAAGCTTTCTCT. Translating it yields CATERDVSTEAFS.

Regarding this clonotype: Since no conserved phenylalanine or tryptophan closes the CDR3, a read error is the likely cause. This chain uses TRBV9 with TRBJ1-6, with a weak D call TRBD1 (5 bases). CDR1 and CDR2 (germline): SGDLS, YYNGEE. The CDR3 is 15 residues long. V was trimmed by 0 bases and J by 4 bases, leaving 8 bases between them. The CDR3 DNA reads TGTGCCAGCAGCGTAGAGGGGCAATATAATTCACCCCTCCACCTT. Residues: CASSVEGQYNSPLHL.

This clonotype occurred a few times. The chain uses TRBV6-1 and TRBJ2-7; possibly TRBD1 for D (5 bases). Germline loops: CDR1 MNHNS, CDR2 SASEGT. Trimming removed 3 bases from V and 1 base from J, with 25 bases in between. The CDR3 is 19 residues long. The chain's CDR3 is CASSDLRNWGTPRSYEQYV. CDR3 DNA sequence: TGTGCCAGCAGTGATCTTCGTAATTGGGGCACCCCAAGATCCTACGAGCAGTACGTC.

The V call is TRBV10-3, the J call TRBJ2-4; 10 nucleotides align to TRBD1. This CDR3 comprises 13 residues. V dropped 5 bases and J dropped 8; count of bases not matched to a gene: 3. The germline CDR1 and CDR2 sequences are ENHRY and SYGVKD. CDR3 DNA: TGTGCCATCAGTCAGGACAGGGGGGACATTCAGTACTTC. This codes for CAISQDRGDIQYF.

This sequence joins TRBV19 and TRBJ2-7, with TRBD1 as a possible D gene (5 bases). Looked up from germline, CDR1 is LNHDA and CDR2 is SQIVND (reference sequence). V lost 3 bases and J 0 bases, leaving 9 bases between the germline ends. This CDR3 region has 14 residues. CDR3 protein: CASSITGNSYEQYF. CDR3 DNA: TGTGCCAGTAGTATTACAGGTAACTCCTACGAGCAGTACTTC. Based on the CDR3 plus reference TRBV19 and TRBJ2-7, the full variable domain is DGGITQSPKYLFRKEGQNVTLSCEQNLNHDAMYWYRQDPGQGLRLIYYSQIVNDFQKGDIAEGYSVSREKKESFPLTVTSAQKNPTAFYLCASSITGNSYEQYFGPGTRLTVT.

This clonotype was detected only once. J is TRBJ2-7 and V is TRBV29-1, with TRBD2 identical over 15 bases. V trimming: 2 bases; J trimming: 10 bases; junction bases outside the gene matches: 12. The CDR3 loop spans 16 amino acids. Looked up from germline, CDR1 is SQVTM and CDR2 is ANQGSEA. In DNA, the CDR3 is TGCAGCGTTGAAACTCGGGGGACTAGCGGGAGGAACAACCAGTACTTC. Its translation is CSVETRGTSGRNNQYF.

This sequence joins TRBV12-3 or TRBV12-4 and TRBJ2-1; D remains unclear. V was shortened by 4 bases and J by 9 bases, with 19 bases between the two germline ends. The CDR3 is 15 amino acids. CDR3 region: CASSSPRALPGEQFF. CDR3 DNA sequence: TGTGCCAGCAGTTCTCCTAGGGCCCTCCCAGGTGAGCAGTTCTTC.

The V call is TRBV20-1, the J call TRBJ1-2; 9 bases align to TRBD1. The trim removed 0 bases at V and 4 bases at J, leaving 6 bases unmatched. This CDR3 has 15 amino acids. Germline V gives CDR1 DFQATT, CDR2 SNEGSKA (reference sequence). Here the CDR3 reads CSARDGRQGVYGYTF. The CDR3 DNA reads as TGCAGTGCTAGAGATGGGAGACAGGGGGTCTATGGCTACACCTTC.